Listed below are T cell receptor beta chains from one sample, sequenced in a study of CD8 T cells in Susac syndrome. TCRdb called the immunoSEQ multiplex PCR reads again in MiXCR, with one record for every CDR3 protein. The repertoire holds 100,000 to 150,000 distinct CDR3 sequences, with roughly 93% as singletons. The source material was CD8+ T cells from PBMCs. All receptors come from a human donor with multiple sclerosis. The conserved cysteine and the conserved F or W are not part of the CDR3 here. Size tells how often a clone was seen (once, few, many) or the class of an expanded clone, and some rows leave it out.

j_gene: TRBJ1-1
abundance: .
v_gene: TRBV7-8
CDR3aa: ASRISGGGTEAF

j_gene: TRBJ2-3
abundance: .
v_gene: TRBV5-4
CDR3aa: ASSTPGTGGTDTQY

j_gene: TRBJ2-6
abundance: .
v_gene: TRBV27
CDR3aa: ASRKLTTSGANVLT

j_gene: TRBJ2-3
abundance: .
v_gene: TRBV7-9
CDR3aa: ASSQLTGGRTDTQY

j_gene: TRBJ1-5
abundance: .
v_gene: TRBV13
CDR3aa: ASSFGRSNQPQH

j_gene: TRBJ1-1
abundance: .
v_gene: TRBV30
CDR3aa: AWSRTGENTEAF

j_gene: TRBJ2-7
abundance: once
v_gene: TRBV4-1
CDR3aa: ASSQDLGERGDYEQY

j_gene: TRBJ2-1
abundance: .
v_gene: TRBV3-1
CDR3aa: ASSQLTVAGGPRWGEQF

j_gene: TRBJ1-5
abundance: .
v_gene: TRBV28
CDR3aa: ASSVIGHNQPQH

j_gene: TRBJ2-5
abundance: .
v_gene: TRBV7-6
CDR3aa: ASSLDPETTGTETQY

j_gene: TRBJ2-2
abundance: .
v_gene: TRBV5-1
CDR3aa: ASSLTAGHLGELF

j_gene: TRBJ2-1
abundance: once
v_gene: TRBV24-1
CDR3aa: ATSDVLAVSYNEQF

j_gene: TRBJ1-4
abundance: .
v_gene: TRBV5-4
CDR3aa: ASSHRDSPTNEKLF

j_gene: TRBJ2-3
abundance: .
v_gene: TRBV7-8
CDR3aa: ASSLRLGQDPSTDTQY

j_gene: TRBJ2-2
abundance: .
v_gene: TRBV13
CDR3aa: ASSLRQGGTGELF

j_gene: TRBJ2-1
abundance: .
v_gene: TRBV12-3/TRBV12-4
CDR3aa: ASSFDRGNNEQF

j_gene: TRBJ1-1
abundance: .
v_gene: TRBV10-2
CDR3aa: ASSEYGWYTEAF

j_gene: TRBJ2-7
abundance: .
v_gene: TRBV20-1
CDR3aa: SASSAGSYEQY

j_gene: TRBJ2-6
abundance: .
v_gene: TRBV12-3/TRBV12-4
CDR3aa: ASPSPGRSPGANVLT

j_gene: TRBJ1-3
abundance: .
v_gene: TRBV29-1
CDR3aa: SVESGQGAGNTIY

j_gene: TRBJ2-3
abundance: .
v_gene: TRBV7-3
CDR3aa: ASSHGGADTQY

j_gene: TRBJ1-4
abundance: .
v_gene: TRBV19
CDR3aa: ASSILPGQIATNEKLF

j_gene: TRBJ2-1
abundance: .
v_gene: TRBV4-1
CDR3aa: ASSQPGLAGGSGGDEQF

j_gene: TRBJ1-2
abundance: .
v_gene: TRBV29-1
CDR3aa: SVVTGPYGYT

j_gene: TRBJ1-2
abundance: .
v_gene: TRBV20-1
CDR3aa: SARDSGGIVYGYT

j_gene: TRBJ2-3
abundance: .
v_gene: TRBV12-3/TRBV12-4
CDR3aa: ASSLARATDTQY

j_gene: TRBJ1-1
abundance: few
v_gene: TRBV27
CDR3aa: ASSFGANTEAF

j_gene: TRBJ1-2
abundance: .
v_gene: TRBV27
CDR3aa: ASSLTGSNYGYT

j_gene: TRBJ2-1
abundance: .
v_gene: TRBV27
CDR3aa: ASSLSGTGMSNEQF

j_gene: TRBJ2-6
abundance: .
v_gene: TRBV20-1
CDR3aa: SARDRSGANVLT

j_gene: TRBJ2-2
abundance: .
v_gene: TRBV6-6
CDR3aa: ASSADRATGELF